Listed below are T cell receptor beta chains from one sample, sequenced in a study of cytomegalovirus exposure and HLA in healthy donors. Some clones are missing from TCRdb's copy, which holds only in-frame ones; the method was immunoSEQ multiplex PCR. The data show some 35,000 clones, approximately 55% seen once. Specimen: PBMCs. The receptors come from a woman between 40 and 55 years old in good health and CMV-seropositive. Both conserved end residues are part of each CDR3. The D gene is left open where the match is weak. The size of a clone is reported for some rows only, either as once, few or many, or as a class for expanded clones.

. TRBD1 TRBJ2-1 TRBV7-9 TGTGCCAGCAGCTCGGACAGGAGGCACTACAATGAGCAGTTCTTC CASSSDRRHYNEQFF
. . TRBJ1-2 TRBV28 TGTGCCAGCAGTCCTAGGGGCGGGAGTGGCTACACCTTC CASSPRGGSGYTF
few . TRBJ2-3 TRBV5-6 TGTGCCAGCAGCCGTACTGGGGCAGCAGATACGCAGTATTTT CASSRTGAADTQYF
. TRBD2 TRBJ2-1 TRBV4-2 TGTGCCAGCAGCCCCACTACTAGCGGGAACTACAATGAGCAGTTCTTC CASSPTTSGNYNEQFF
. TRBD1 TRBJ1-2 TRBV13 TGTGCCAGCAGCTTAGCCGGGCAGGGGGCGGTCTATGGCTACACCTTC CASSLAGQGAVYGYTF
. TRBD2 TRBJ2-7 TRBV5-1 TGCGCCAGCAAACCCCGGGGGGGACTAGCGGGGGACGACTCCTACGAGCAGTACTTC CASKPRGGLAGDDSYEQYF
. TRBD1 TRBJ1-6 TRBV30 TGTGCCTGGGGGGACAGGGTCCCCCTCCACTTT CAWGDRVPLHF
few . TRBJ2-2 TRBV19 TGTGCCAGTAGTCCAGGATATACCGGGGAGCTGTTTTTT CASSPGYTGELFF
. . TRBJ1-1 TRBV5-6 TGTGCCAGCAGCTTGGCCCCTAGGGCAGGGTCCACTGAAGCTTTCTTT CASSLAPRAGSTEAFF
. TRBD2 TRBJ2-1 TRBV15 TGTGCCACCAGCCGTCCGGGACTAGGCAATGAGCAGTTCTTC CATSRPGLGNEQFF
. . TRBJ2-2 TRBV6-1 TGTGCCAGCAGCCCGGGGGGCCCCACCGGGGAGCTGTTTTTT CASSPGGPTGELFF
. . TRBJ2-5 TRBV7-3 TGTGCCAGCAGCTTTGATTCCCGGGTAGCTACCCAGTACTTC CASSFDSRVATQYF
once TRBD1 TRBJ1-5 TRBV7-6 TGTGCCAGCAGCTTGGGACAGGGGGCGCGTTATAGCAATCAGCCCCAGCATTTT CASSLGQGARYSNQPQHF
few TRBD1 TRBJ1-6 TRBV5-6 TGTGCCACCCAGTTTCGGGACAGGAATTCACCCCTCCACTTT CATQFRDRNSPLHF
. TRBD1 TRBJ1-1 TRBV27 TGTGCCAGCAGTTTATTTTCAGGGGGCACTGAAGCTTTCTTT CASSLFSGGTEAFF
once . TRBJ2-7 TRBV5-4 TGTGCCAGCAGCTTAACAGGGCCCCCCTACGAGCAGTACTTC CASSLTGPPYEQYF
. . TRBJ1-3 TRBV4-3 TGCGCCAGCAGCCAAGATAACAGCCGCTCTGGAAACACCATATATTTT CASSQDNSRSGNTIYF
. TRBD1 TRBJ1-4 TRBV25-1 TGTGCCAGCAGTGAATTCAGGGGGCTGCGGAATGAAAAACTGTTTTTT CASSEFRGLRNEKLFF
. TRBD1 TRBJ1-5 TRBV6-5 TGTGCCAGCAGATCCGGGACAGGGTCCAATCAGCCCCAGCATTTT CASRSGTGSNQPQHF
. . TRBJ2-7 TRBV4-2 TGTGCCAGCAGCCAAGCCAATTACGAGCAGTACTTC CASSQANYEQYF
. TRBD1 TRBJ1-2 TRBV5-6 TGTGCCAGCAGAGCCGGGACAGGGAGGGGCTACACCTTC CASRAGTGRGYTF
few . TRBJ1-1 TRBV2 TGTGCCAGCAAACGGGAACGAACTGAAGCTTTCTTT CASKRERTEAFF
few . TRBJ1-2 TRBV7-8 TGTGCCAGCAGCCAACAAGGAGGTTATGGCTACACCTTC CASSQQGGYGYTF
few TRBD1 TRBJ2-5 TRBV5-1 TGCGCCAGCTTCTCTACAGGGGAAGAGACCCAGTACTTC CASFSTGEETQYF
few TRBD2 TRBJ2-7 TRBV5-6 TGTGCCAGCAGCTTGGGGCGGGGAGGGTTCTACGAGCAGTACTTC CASSLGRGGFYEQYF
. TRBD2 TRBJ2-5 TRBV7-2 TGTGCCAGCAGCCTCACTAGCGGGGGCGGTGAGACCCAGTACTTC CASSLTSGGGETQYF
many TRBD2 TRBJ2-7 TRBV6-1 TGTGCCAGCAGTGTACAAGTAGCGGGGGTAGGGGAGCAGTACTTC CASSVQVAGVGEQYF
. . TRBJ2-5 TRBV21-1 TGTGCCAGCAGCAAAGGCGAACTAGGTCAGACCCAGTACTTC CASSKGELGQTQYF
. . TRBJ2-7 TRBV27 TGTGCCAGCAGTTTACTTGGGGGCGGCAACGAGCAGTACTTC CASSLLGGGNEQYF
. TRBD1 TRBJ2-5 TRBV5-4 TGTGCCAGCGGGACAGACCAAGAGACCCAGTACTTC CASGTDQETQYF
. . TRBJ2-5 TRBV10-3 TGTGCCATCACCCCAGTTGGGGAGCAGTACTTC CAITPVGEQYF
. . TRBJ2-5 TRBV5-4 TGTGCCAGTGGGCCGGGACTCCAAGAGACCCAGTACTTC CASGPGLQETQYF
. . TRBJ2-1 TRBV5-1 TGCGCCAGCAGCCAGTCTAGCGGCGGGGGCCCCGACAATGAGCAGTTCTTC CASSQSSGGGPDNEQFF
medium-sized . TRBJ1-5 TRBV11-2 TGTGCCAGCAGCTTAGTCCACGGGTTCAGCCCCCAGCATTTT CASSLVHGFSPQHF
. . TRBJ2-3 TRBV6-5 TGTGCCAGCAGTTACGTGAGCGGTAGCACAGATACGCAGTATTTT CASSYVSGSTDTQYF
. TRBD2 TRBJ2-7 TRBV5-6 TGTGCCAGCAGCTGGGGAGGGACGAGCTCCTACGAGCAGTACTTC CASSWGGTSSYEQYF
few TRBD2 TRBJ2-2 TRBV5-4 TGTGCCAGCAGCGGGACTAGCGGGGCGAACACCGGGGAGCTGTTTTTT CASSGTSGANTGELFF
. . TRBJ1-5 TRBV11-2 TGTGCCAGCAGCTTTTCAGTTATTAGCAATCAGCCCCAGCATTTT CASSFSVISNQPQHF
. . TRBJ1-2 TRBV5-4 TGTGCCAGCAGCCCGGGGGTGGGGTCGTTCGGCTACACCTTC CASSPGVGSFGYTF
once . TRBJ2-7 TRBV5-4 TGTGCCAGCAGCTTTAAGGGGAGGCCCTACGAGCAGTACTTC CASSFKGRPYEQYF
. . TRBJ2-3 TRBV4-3 TGCGCCAGCAGCCAAGAAAGGACAAGACTCACAGATACGCAGTATTTT CASSQERTRLTDTQYF
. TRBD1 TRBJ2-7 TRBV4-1 TGCGCCAGCAGCCAAGCAGCCGGGACAGCAGTCGAGCAGTACTTC CASSQAAGTAVEQYF